This T cell receptor beta chain was captured in a study of T-cell memory formation after mild COVID-19. Study information: Clusters were largely donor specific.

Study results and limitations: Clones that contracted from day 15 to 85 had balanced CD4/CD8; later expanders were CD4+ biased.

The CDR3 runs to 14 residues. V lost 0 bases and J lost 4, with 9 bases in between. Germline CDR1 MGHRA, CDR2 YSYEKL. TCRdb redid the calling of the 5' RACE reads with MiXCR, one entry per CDR3 protein. The table lists 250,000 to 300,000 distinct CDR3 sequences, around 17% of them singletons, with around 23% in the top ten. Turning to this clonotype: Its target is unknown.

The chain links TRBV4-1 to TRBJ1-2, with D possibly being TRBD1 (5 bases). The material sequenced was PBMCs or a T cell subset sorted from them (not recorded which). This clonotype originated in a man between 18 and 35 years old who had mild COVID-19 (a few samples of this study predate the infection). Cell type and time point are not known. CDR3 DNA: TGCGCCAGCAGCCAAGAAGGGGTGAGCTATGGCTACACCTTC. Residues: CASSQEGVSYGYTF.